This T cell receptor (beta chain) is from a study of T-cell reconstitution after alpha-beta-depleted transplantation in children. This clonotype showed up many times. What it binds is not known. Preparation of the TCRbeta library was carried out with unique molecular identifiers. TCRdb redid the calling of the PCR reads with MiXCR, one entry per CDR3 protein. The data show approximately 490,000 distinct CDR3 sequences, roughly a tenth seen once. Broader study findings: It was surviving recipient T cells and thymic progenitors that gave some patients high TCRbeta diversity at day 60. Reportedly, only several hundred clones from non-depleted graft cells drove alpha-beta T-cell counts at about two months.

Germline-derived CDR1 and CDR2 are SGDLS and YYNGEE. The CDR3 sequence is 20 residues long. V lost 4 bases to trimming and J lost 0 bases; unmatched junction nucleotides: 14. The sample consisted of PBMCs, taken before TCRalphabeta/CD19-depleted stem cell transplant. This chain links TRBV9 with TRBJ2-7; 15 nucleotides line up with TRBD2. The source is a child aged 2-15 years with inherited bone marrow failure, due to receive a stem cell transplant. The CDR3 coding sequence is TGTGCCAGCAGCTTAGGGCCGGGACTAGCGGGAGGCAATCGCTCCTACGAGCAGTACTTC. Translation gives CASSLGPGLAGGNRSYEQYF.